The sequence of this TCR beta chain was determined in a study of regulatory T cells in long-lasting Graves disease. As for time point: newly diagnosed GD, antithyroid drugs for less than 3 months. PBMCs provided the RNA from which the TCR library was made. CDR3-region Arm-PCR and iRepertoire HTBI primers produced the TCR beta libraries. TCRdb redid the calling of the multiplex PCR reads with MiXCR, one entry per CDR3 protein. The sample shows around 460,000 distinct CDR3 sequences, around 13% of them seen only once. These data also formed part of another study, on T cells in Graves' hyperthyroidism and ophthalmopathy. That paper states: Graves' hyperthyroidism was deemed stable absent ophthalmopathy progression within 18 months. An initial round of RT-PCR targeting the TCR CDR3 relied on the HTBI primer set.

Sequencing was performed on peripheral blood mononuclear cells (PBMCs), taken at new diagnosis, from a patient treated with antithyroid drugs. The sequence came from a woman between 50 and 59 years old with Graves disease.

The CDR3 region has the DNA TGTGCCAGCAGAGGCGGGACAGTCGTCTACGAGCAGTACTTC. Translation: CASRGGTVVYEQYF. This chain joins TRBV6-1 and TRBJ2-7; tentative D call: TRBD1 (7 bases). The CDR3 length is 14 residues. Trimming removed 6 bases at V and 3 bases at J, with 15 bases between. CDR1 and CDR2 (germline): MNHNS, SASEGT.